A single sample is the source of the 20 T cell receptor beta chains below, sequenced in a study of beta chain features in type 1 diabetes. Reverse transcription of all isolated RNA meant that expressed TCRB transcripts were sequenced. The method was immunoSEQ multiplex PCR; TCRdb's version includes in-frame clones alone and lacks a portion of them. Seen here are under 150,000 clones, 48% observed once, and the top ten hold around 0.39%. Sequenced: Tregs from blood. These receptors were collected from a man aged 18-30 years in good health.

This clone turned up a few times. The chain joins TRBV2 to TRBJ1-5, with 8 nucleotides matching TRBD1. The CDR3 runs to 14 residues. V lost 5 bases, J lost 7 bases, and 7 bases stayed unmatched. Germline V gives CDR1 SNHLY, CDR2 FYNNEI. CDR3 protein: CASSYGQGGQPQHF. The CDR3 DNA is TGTGCCAGCAGTTATGGACAGGGCGGACAGCCCCAGCATTTT.

The chain uses TRBV5-4 and TRBJ2-1; the match to TRBD2 covers 13 bases. The CDR3 contains 17 residues. J was trimmed by 5 bases and V by 3 bases; bases with no gene match: 8. In germline, CDR1 is SGHNT, CDR2 YYREEE (reference sequence). DNA for the CDR3: TGTGCCAGCAGCTCAGCTGTCGGGACTAGCGGGAACAATGAGCAGTTCTTC. This codes for CASSSAVGTSGNNEQFF.

This chain connects TRBV28 to TRBJ1-3; no firm D call. Germline lookup yields CDR1 MDHEN and CDR2 SYDVKM. This CDR3 region has 14 residues. V dropped 6 bases and J dropped 2 bases, with 11 bases sitting between them. The CDR3 sequence is CASRPRRPGNTIYF. CDR3 DNA sequence: TGTGCCAGCAGACCTCGGAGGCCTGGAAACACCATATATTTT. Filled out from reference TRBV28 and TRBJ1-3, the complete variable domain reads DVKVTQSSRYLVKRTGEKVFLECVQDMDHENMFWYRQDPGLGLRLIYFSYDVKMKEKGDIPEGYSVSREKKERFSLILESASTNQTSMYLCASRPRRPGNTIYFGEGSWLTVV.

This clone was found once. The chain links TRBV9 to TRBJ1-6, with D perhaps TRBD1 (5 bases). The CDR3 consists of 14 residues. The germline V and J ends were trimmed by 2 bases and 9 bases, with 12 bases remaining between them. Looked up from germline, CDR1 is SGDLS and CDR2 is YYNGEE. CDR3 coding DNA: TGTGCCAGCAGCGTCGGTGATAGGGGTTCACCCCTCCACTTT. This sequence encodes CASSVGDRGSPLHF.

The V and J genes are TRBV6-6 and TRBJ2-7, with D maybe TRBD2 (6 bases). The CDR3 runs to 13 residues. V was trimmed by 2 bases and J by 5 bases, leaving 10 bases between them. Germline CDR1 is MNHNY and CDR2 is SVGAGI (reference sequence). This CDR3 is CASSYGLPHEQYF. The CDR3 DNA reads TGTGCCAGCAGTTACGGACTACCGCACGAGCAGTACTTC.

This chain links TRBV7-3 with TRBJ2-7; D is uncertain. The CDR3 runs to 13 residues. The V end lost 6 bases, the J end lost 0 bases, and 9 bases lay between the germline ends. Germline assignment: CDR1 SGHTA and CDR2 FQGTGA. The CDR3 region has the DNA TGTGCCAGCAGGGCAGCGAACTCCTACGAGCAGTACTTC. This encodes CASRAANSYEQYF.

The chain's CDR3 is CASSDREGPSLEQYF. The CDR3 DNA sequence: TGTGCCAGCAGCGACCGGGAGGGCCCCAGCCTCGAGCAGTACTTC. J is TRBJ2-7 and V is TRBV5-4; TRBD2 matches at 8 bases. In germline, CDR1 is SGHNT, CDR2 YYREEE (reference sequence). The V gene end was trimmed by 4 bases and the J gene end by 6 bases; junction bases not matched to a gene: 12. The CDR3 extends over 15 amino acids.

The chain joins TRBV15 to TRBJ2-1; D unclear. Trimming removed 0 bases from V and 0 bases from J, with 6 bases in between. Germline CDR1 reads LNHNV; CDR2 reads YYDKDF (reference sequence). The CDR3 spans 15 residues. The CDR3 loop is CATSREASSYNEQFF. Written as DNA, the CDR3 is TGTGCCACCAGCAGAGAGGCCAGCTCCTACAATGAGCAGTTCTTC.

J is TRBJ2-7 and V is TRBV18; 11 nucleotides agree with TRBD1. Unmatched junction bases numbered 3, after V lost 3 bases and J lost 2 bases. Germline V gene data show CDR1 as KGHSH and CDR2 as LQKENI. This CDR3 has 15 residues. CDR3 coding DNA: TGTGCCAGCTCACCGTCGGGACAGGGGGCCTACGAGCAGTACTTC. Its protein product is CASSPSGQGAYEQYF.

This rearrangement joins TRBV7-4 to TRBJ2-4; TRBD1 is a possible D gene (6 bases). The CDR3 covers 15 residues. Germline lookup yields CDR1 SGHVT and CDR2 SQSDAQ. The V and J ends lost 5 bases and 1 base respectively, with 12 bases between them. The CDR3 sequence is CASSQDSPAKNIQYF. For the CDR3, the DNA is TGTGCCAGCAGCCAGGACAGTCCCGCCAAAAACATTCAGTACTTC.

The chain employs TRBV19 and TRBJ1-5; the D gene is possibly TRBD1 (5 bases). Germline CDR1 and CDR2: LNHDA and SQIVND (reference sequence). The germline V and J ends were trimmed by 5 bases and 8 bases, with 16 bases remaining between them. This CDR3 comprises 14 residues. The CDR3 nucleotides read TGTGCCAGTAGTCCAGGGAGGAATCGAAAGCCCCAGCATTTT. It yields the protein CASSPGRNRKPQHF.

This clone turned up a few times. This chain uses TRBV19 with TRBJ2-2; 9 positions agree with TRBD1. The CDR3 length is 15 residues. The V gene end was trimmed by 6 bases and the J gene end by 6 bases; junction bases not matched to a gene: 8. Germline CDR1 is LNHDA and CDR2 is SQIVND (reference sequence). CDR3 region: CASSRGQGRAGELFF. CDR3 in DNA: TGTGCCAGTAGCCGAGGACAGGGGAGGGCCGGGGAGCTGTTTTTT.

There are a few counts of this clone. This chain links TRBV19 with TRBJ2-5; 9 bases align to TRBD1. J lost 5 bases, V lost 3 bases, and 7 bases had no gene match. Germline V lookup: CDR1 LNHDA, CDR2 SQIVND (reference sequence). The CDR3 runs to 15 residues. This CDR3 is CASSMLLQGAETQYF. In DNA, the CDR3 is TGTGCCAGTAGTATGCTGCTACAGGGGGCGGAGACCCAGTACTTC. Combining the CDR3 with reference TRBV19 and TRBJ2-5 gives the whole variable domain DGGITQSPKYLFRKEGQNVTLSCEQNLNHDAMYWYRQDPGQGLRLIYYSQIVNDFQKGDIAEGYSVSREKKESFPLTVTSAQKNPTAFYLCASSMLLQGAETQYFGPGTRLLVL.

The chain is built from TRBV6-5 and TRBJ1-6; a possible D gene is TRBD1 (6 bases). V lost 1 base and J lost 5, with 12 bases in between. Looked up from germline, CDR1 is MNHEY and CDR2 is SVGAGI. The CDR3 sequence is 16 residues long. CDR3: CASSYYTGSDNSPLHF. Written as DNA, the CDR3 is TGTGCCAGCAGTTACTACACAGGGTCAGATAATTCACCCCTCCACTTT.

The rearrangement links TRBV2 to TRBJ2-1; 11 nucleotides line up with TRBD1. CDR1 and CDR2 from the germline V gene are SNHLY and FYNNEI. Trimming took 5 bases from V and 7 from J; bases not matched to a gene: 7. The CDR3 loop spans 15 amino acids. This chain's CDR3 is CASSSQDRGQNEQFF. The CDR3 nucleotides read TGTGCCAGCAGTTCTCAGGACAGGGGGCAGAATGAGCAGTTCTTC. Drawing the rest from reference TRBV2 and TRBJ2-1, the complete variable domain is EPEVTQTPSHQVTQMGQEVILRCVPISNHLYFYWYRQILGQKVEFLVSFYNNEISEKSEIFDDQFSVERPDGSNFTLKIRSTKLEDSAMYFCASSSQDRGQNEQFFGPGTRLTVL.

This clone was counted once. CDR3 DNA: TGTGCCAGTAGTATAGTCTCGCCTAGCGGGATAAGGGGTGAGCAGTTCTTC. As protein: CASSIVSPSGIRGEQFF. The chain uses TRBV19 and TRBJ2-1; 9 nucleotides agree with TRBD2. Germline V CDR1 and CDR2: LNHDA, SQIVND (reference sequence). There are 17 residues in the CDR3. Trimming took 1 base from V and 9 from J; bases not matched to a gene: 13.

The rearrangement joins TRBV10-3 to TRBJ2-1; 7 bases agree with TRBD1. In germline, CDR1 is ENHRY, CDR2 SYGVKD. The CDR3 totals 14 residues. The V and J ends lost 6 bases and 8 bases, in that order; junction bases with no gene match: 10. The DNA for the CDR3 is TGTGCCATCAGCTTTGACAGGGATCGCGATGAGCAGTTCTTC. Translated: CAISFDRDRDEQFF.

The V gene is TRBV5-1, the J gene TRBJ1-4; 7 bases match TRBD1. Losses at the gene ends were 3 bases for V and 5 bases for J; bases not matched to a gene: 10. The CDR3 totals 16 residues. Germline CDR1 and CDR2: SGHRS and YFSETQ. CDR3 region: CASSSQPGQHNEKLFF. CDR3 in DNA: TGCGCCAGCAGCTCCCAACCGGGACAGCACAATGAAAAACTGTTTTTT.

CDR3 sequence: CASSLGLAAYNEQFF. The CDR3 DNA follows: TGTGCCAGCAGCTTAGGACTAGCGGCTTACAATGAGCAGTTCTTC. The chain has TRBV7-3 and TRBJ2-1, with 10 bases aligning to TRBD2. The J segment lost 4 bases and the V segment lost 2 bases, leaving 2 bases of the junction unmatched. From germline, CDR1 is SGHTA and CDR2 FQGTGA. This CDR3 region has 15 residues.

This rearrangement joins TRBV30 to TRBJ1-1; 7 nucleotides align to TRBD1. Germline V gene lookup returns CDR1 GTSNPN and CDR2 SVGIG (reference sequence). This CDR3 has 13 residues. V dropped 4 bases and J dropped 0; count of bases not matched to a gene: 2. CDR3 nucleotides: TGTGCCTGGACAGGGGGGATGAACACTGAAGCTTTCTTT. It is translated as CAWTGGMNTEAFF. Supplemented by reference TRBV30 and TRBJ1-1, the full variable domain reads SQTIHQWPATLVQPVGSPLSLECTVEGTSNPNLYWYRQAAGRGLQLLFYSVGIGQISSEVPQNLSASRPQDRQFILSSKKLLLSDSGFYLCAWTGGMNTEAFFGQGTRLTVV.